The following is a TCR beta chain sequence with its context. A single record per CDR3 protein comes from TCRdb applying MiXCR to the RT-PCR reads. The sample lists 550,000 to 750,000 distinct CDR3 sequences, 13% to 15% occurring once. The CDR3 contains 13 residues. CDR1 DFQATT and CDR2 SNEGSKA come from the germline V gene (reference sequence). With V trimmed by 3 bases and J by 6 bases, 4 bases remained unmatched. The chain uses TRBV20-1 and TRBJ1-2; 10 nucleotides align to TRBD1. The sequenced material came from memory CD4+ T cells from blood. This clonotype originated in a female donor in good health, serving as a healthy control. This chain's CDR3 is CSASRDRGHGYTF. The CDR3 bases are TGCAGTGCTAGCCGGGACAGGGGTCATGGCTACACCTTC.